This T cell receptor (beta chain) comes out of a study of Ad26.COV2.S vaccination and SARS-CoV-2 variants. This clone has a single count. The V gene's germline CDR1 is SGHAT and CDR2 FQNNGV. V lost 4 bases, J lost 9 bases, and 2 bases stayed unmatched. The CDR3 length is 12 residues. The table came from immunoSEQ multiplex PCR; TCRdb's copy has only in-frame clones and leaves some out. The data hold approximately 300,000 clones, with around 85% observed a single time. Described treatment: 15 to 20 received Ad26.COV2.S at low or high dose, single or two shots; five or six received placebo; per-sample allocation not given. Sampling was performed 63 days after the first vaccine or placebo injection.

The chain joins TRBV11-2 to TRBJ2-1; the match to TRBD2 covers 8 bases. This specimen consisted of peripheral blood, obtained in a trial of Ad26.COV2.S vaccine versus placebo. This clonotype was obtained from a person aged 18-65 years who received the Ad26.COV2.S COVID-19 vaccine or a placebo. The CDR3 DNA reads TGTGCCAGCAGCTCACGGGGGGGTGAGCAGTTCTTC. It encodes CASSSRGGEQFF. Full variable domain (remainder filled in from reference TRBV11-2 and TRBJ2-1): EAGVAQSPRYKIIEKRQSVAFWCNPISGHATLYWYQQILGQGPKLLIQFQNNGVVDDSQLPKDRFSAERLKGVDSTLKIQPAKLEDSAVYLCASSSRGGEQFFGPGTRLTVL.